The sequence of this TCR beta chain was determined in a study of cytomegalovirus exposure and HLA in healthy donors. Use of 60 Vbeta and 13 Jbeta primers characterized the PCR. The method was immunoSEQ multiplex PCR; TCRdb's version includes in-frame clones alone and lacks a portion of them. The sample includes under 250,000 clones, 75% to 85% seen only once; the top ten take less than 9%. As for this clone: What it binds is not known.

Broader study findings: Some V segments, including TRBV6-2 and TRBV6-3, were excluded as indistinguishable. A later analysis found that most CMV-associated TCR beta chains appeared HLA-restricted.

Looked up from germline, CDR1 is SGHAT and CDR2 is FQDESV (reference sequence). The CDR3 consists of 15 residues. With 1 base removed from V and 4 bases from J, the gap between germline ends came to 13 bases. The TCR originated in a woman aged 55-69 years in good health and CMV-seropositive. The chain joins TRBV11-1 to TRBJ1-2, with D uncertain. Sequencing was carried out using PBMCs. The CDR3 nucleotides are TGTGCCAGCAGCTTAGAGGTTGGAGAGTTCTATGGCTACACCTTC. This sequence encodes CASSLEVGEFYGYTF.